This paragraph covers one T cell receptor (beta chain) sequence. No antigen is known for it. Trimming removed 5 bases from V and 7 bases from J, with 21 bases in between. The V gene's germline CDR1 is SEHNR and CDR2 FQNEAQ (reference sequence). The CDR3 is 16 amino acids. As defined, naive CD8 cells were CD45RO-negative and positively selected for CCR7, with terminally differentiated effector memory CD45RA+ cells excluded. Donors comprised only Caucasian adults living in Nashville, Tennessee. The method was immunoSEQ multiplex PCR; TCRdb's version includes in-frame clones alone and lacks a portion of them. This table holds about 2.1 million clones, about 94% found once. The data were obtained in a study of shared clonotypes between healthy human individuals. As for the study in general: Each donor's CD4 naive and CD4 memory cells filled three plates apiece, CD8 naive two, and CD8 memory one.

Study-wide points: Only a few donors were included, so the genetic and exposure-history diversity represented was limited. When compared with the clonotypes that were shared by all four sorted-subset donors, the non-shared clonotypes turned out to have lower generation probabilities.

The chain links TRBV7-9 to TRBJ2-1; perhaps TRBD2 as D (7 bases). This clonotype was obtained from a young man in good health. Some clones in this sample may be carry-over from other donors' samples. The sample comprised naive CD8+ T cells from PBMCs. In nucleotides, the CDR3 is TGTGCCAGCAGCCGACGCCTAGGGGGGGCCAGGAATGAGCAGTTCTTC. Translating gives CASSRRLGGARNEQFF.